This entry is about one T cell receptor (beta chain). The data were taken from a study of blood T cell repertoires in COVID-19. V shed 3 bases and J shed 2 bases, with 13 bases lying between them. This CDR3 spans 15 amino acids. Germline V gene data show CDR1 as SGHTS and CDR2 as YDEGEE. Assay used: immunoSEQ multiplex PCR; TCRdb lists only in-frame clones, some missing. In the table there are around 180,000 clones, roughly four fifths of which are singletons. Recovered Cohort 3 donors showed two negative PCRs, clearance, or symptom resolution. This TCR was sampled from a man in his forties or fifties who had recovered from COVID-19. The chain employs TRBV5-8 and TRBJ2-3, with a possible D match to TRBD1 (6 bases). Sequences were obtained from PBMCs or T cells enriched from blood (not recorded which). The CDR3 nucleotides read TGTGCCAGCAGCTCCGGGACATCGATCACAGATACGCAGTATTTT. It encodes CASSSGTSITDTQYF.